Each of the 29 T cell receptor beta chains below was sequenced from the same sample in a study of radiotherapy plus CTLA-4 blockade in lung cancer. Assay: immunoSEQ multiplex PCR; the TCRdb copy retains only in-frame clones and omits some. The sample records some 80,000 clones, 60% to 85% being singletons. The sample here was peripheral blood, taken from a patient treated with radiotherapy plus ipilimumab. The receptors derive from a human donor with non-small cell lung cancer whose response to radiotherapy plus ipilimumab could not be evaluated. Some clones in this sample may be carry-over from other donors' samples.

CDR3: CASISTGLGSGYTF. CDR3 bases: TGTGCCAGCATTTCGACAGGGTTAGGGAGTGGCTACACCTTC. This sequence joins TRBV6-5 and TRBJ1-2; 7 bases match TRBD1. There are 14 residues in the CDR3. The V gene's germline CDR1 is MNHEY and CDR2 SVGAGI. The trim removed 7 bases at V and 7 bases at J, leaving 12 bases unmatched.

This clone showed up just once. The V call is TRBV19, the J call TRBJ2-7; the D gene is possibly TRBD2 (6 bases). Germline V gives CDR1 LNHDA, CDR2 SQIVND (reference sequence). V was trimmed by 5 bases and J by 5 bases, leaving 19 bases between them. The CDR3 has 15 residues. DNA of the CDR3: TGTGCCAGTAGTCCCCTGCAGGGAGGTTGGCACGAGCAGTACTTC. This codes for CASSPLQGGWHEQYF.

The chain uses TRBV4-3 and TRBJ2-3, with 11 positions matching TRBD1. Unmatched junction bases numbered 9, after V lost 0 bases and J lost 4 bases. This CDR3 contains 18 residues. From germline, CDR1 is LGHNA and CDR2 YSLEER. The CDR3 loop is CASSQEDFPGQGADTQYF. As DNA, the CDR3 is TGCGCCAGCAGCCAAGAGGATTTCCCGGGACAGGGGGCAGATACGCAGTATTTT.

This sequence joins TRBV7-8 and TRBJ1-1; D may be TRBD1 (6 bases). Trimming took off 5 bases at V and 1 base at J, with 11 bases between the two ends. The CDR3 covers 14 residues. Germline assignment: CDR1 SGHVS and CDR2 FQNEAQ. The CDR3: CASSVGHSNTEAFF. Written as DNA, the CDR3 is TGTGCCAGCAGCGTGGGACACTCGAACACTGAAGCTTTCTTT.

This clone was detected only a few times. The chain combines TRBV10-3 with TRBJ1-4; 9 positions match TRBD1. CDR1 ENHRY and CDR2 SYGVKD come from the germline V gene. V lost 0 bases and J lost 8; bases outside the gene matches: 4. The CDR3 loop spans 15 amino acids. CDR3 bases: TGTGCCATCAGTGAGTCGACAGGGGGGAGAGAAAAACTGTTTTTT. Translation gives CAISESTGGREKLFF.

V and J are TRBV7-2 and TRBJ2-5, with TRBD2 matching over 9 bases. The J call is doubtful: the DNA matches TRBJ2-7 better. The CDR3 spans 16 residues. Germline V gives CDR1 SGHTA, CDR2 FQGNSA. The CDR3 nucleotides read TGTGCCAGCAGCTTAGCGCTAGCGGGGCACTCCTACGAGCAGTACTTC. It codes for CASSLALAGHSYEQYF.

The gene calls are TRBV30 and TRBJ1-5, with D perhaps TRBD1 (6 bases). Germline lookup yields CDR1 GTSNPN and CDR2 SVGIG (reference sequence). The CDR3 sequence is 12 residues long. Between the trimmed V and J ends, which lost 1 base and 5 bases, there was a span of 6 bases. In DNA form, the CDR3 reads TGTGCCTGGAGTGCAGGGGATCAGCCCCAGCATTTT. Its translation: CAWSAGDQPQHF. The whole variable domain, filled in from reference TRBV30 and TRBJ1-5, reads SQTIHQWPATLVQPVGSPLSLECTVEGTSNPNLYWYRQAAGRGLQLLFYSVGIGQISSEVPQNLSASRPQDRQFILSSKKLLLSDSGFYLCAWSAGDQPQHFGDGTRLSIL.

This clone appeared a few times. J is TRBJ2-7 and V is TRBV5-4; 7 nucleotides line up with TRBD1. This CDR3 is built from 14 residues. V gave up 3 bases and J gave up 4 bases; unmatched junction bases: 7. Germline CDR1 reads SGHNT; CDR2 reads YYREEE (reference sequence). CDR3 sequence: CASSWQGDIYEQYF. The CDR3 DNA follows: TGTGCCAGCAGCTGGCAGGGGGACATTTACGAGCAGTACTTC.

The chain links TRBV5-1 to TRBJ1-1, with 7 bases aligning to TRBD1. This CDR3 is 15 amino acids long. V lost 2 bases, J lost 5 bases, and 9 bases stayed unmatched. Germline assignment: CDR1 SGHRS and CDR2 YFSETQ. As DNA, the CDR3 is TGCGCCAGCAGCTTCAGCGACAGGGCCCGAACTGAAGCTTTCTTT. It specifies CASSFSDRARTEAFF.

The rearrangement uses TRBV4-3 and TRBJ1-3; possibly TRBD1 for D (6 bases). V lost 5 bases, J lost 2 bases, and 19 bases lay in between. This CDR3 region has 17 residues. Germline lookup yields CDR1 LGHNA and CDR2 YSLEER. DNA of the CDR3: TGCGCCAGCAGCTCAGGAGGCCAGGGGCTAACTGGAAACACCATATATTTT. Translated: CASSSGGQGLTGNTIYF.

This clone was recorded only once. The chain has TRBV7-2 and TRBJ2-3, with a weak D call TRBD2 (7 bases). Germline CDR1 SGHTA, CDR2 FQGNSA. There are 12 residues in the CDR3. The germline V and J ends were trimmed by 5 bases and 6 bases, with 9 bases remaining between them. CDR3 sequence (DNA): TGTGCCAGCAGCGAGGGGGGGGATACGCAGTATTTT. Translation gives CASSEGGDTQYF.

This rearrangement joins TRBV28 to TRBJ2-7; tentatively, D is TRBD2 (7 bases). The V gene lost 5 bases and the J gene lost 2 bases, with 22 bases spanning the gap. The CDR3 contains 17 residues. Looked up from germline, CDR1 is MDHEN and CDR2 is SYDVKM. The CDR3 loop reads CASSRSGGGDVTYEQYF. In nucleotides, the CDR3 is TGTGCCAGCAGTCGTTCTGGAGGGGGGGATGTGACCTACGAGCAGTACTTC.

The gene calls are TRBV11-2 and TRBJ2-5; the match to TRBD1 covers 8 bases. The J call may be in error: the DNA end matches TRBJ2-7 better. Germline CDR1 SGHAT, CDR2 FQNNGV. This CDR3 has 14 amino acids. CDR3 amino acids: CASSQDRVSGEQYF. The CDR3 DNA follows: TGTGCCAGCAGCCAGGACAGGGTATCGGGCGAGCAGTACTTC.

J is TRBJ1-2 and V is TRBV19; possibly TRBD1 for D (6 bases). This CDR3 spans 14 amino acids. Germline lookup yields CDR1 LNHDA and CDR2 SQIVND (reference sequence). Trimming cost V 4 bases and J 5 bases, with 14 bases left between them. The CDR3 sequence: CASSTPNRAYGYTF. CDR3 nucleotides: TGTGCCAGTAGTACCCCTAACAGGGCTTATGGCTACACCTTC.

The CDR3 region has the DNA TGTGCCAGCAGTTTAGGGGGACAGAGAAATGGCTACACCTTC. Residues: CASSLGGQRNGYTF. The chain carries TRBV28 and TRBJ1-2, with 7 bases that match TRBD1. In germline, CDR1 is MDHEN, CDR2 SYDVKM. The V segment lost 2 bases and the J segment 6 bases; nucleotides outside the gene matches: 6. CDR3 length equals 14 residues.

The table lists this clone with a few counts. The chain has TRBV2 and TRBJ2-5; TRBD1 aligns across 11 bases. V dropped 9 bases and J dropped 5; count of bases not matched to a gene: 8. The CDR3 runs 14 residues. Germline V CDR1 and CDR2: SNHLY, FYNNEI. CDR3: CASTPDRGPETQYF. CDR3 in DNA: TGTGCCAGTACCCCGGACAGGGGGCCGGAGACCCAGTACTTC.

This clone was observed a single time. CDR3 loop: CASSPAGAAGFNEQFF. In DNA, the CDR3 is TGCGCCAGCAGCCCCGCTGGGGCTGCGGGATTCAATGAGCAGTTCTTC. The chain recombines TRBV4-1 with TRBJ2-1; a possible D gene is TRBD2 (6 bases). Germline values: CDR1 MGHRA, CDR2 YSYEKL. Trimming removed 4 bases at V and 6 bases at J, with 19 bases between. The CDR3 has 16 residues.

In DNA form, the CDR3 reads TGTGCCAGCAGCCTACAGGGGGACACTGAAGCTTTCTTT. Amino acid sequence: CASSLQGDTEAFF. V is TRBV11-3 and J is TRBJ1-1, with TRBD1 identical over 8 bases. V was pared by 5 bases and J by 3 bases, with 2 bases of the junction left unmatched. Germline loops: CDR1 SGHNT, CDR2 YENEEA. The CDR3 has 13 amino acids.

The CDR3 nucleotides are TGTGCCAGCAGCCCAACGGAGGGATCCGGAGATACGCAGTATTTT. Encoded protein: CASSPTEGSGDTQYF. The chain combines TRBV7-9 with TRBJ2-3, with D possibly being TRBD2 (6 bases). The germline gives CDR1 SEHNR, CDR2 FQNEAQ (reference sequence). CDR3 length: 15 amino acids. The V gene lost 5 bases and the J gene lost 5 bases, with 17 bases spanning the gap.

The rearrangement joins TRBV2 to TRBJ1-1; TRBD1 matches at 7 bases. The V segment lost 4 bases and the J segment 9 bases; nucleotides outside the gene matches: 14. Germline CDR1 is SNHLY and CDR2 is FYNNEI. The CDR3 totals 15 residues. The CDR3 DNA reads as TGTGCCAGCAGTGGATTATCCCGGACAGGAGGAAAAGCTTTCTTT. Protein: CASSGLSRTGGKAFF.

The CDR3 region is CASSHNRAATNEKLFF. The CDR3 DNA follows: TGCGCCAGCAGCCACAATCGAGCGGCAACTAATGAAAAACTGTTTTTT. The V and J genes are TRBV4-1 and TRBJ1-4; D gene ambiguous. The CDR3 is 16 residues long. CDR1 is MGHRA and CDR2 is YSYEKL in the germline V gene. Trimming shortened V by 3 bases and J by 0 bases, and 11 bases separated the two germline ends.

Note on this clone: Additional DNA sequences in this sample encode the identical CDR3. This rearrangement joins TRBV19 to TRBJ1-5; 7 bases are shared with TRBD1. Germline V gene lookup returns CDR1 LNHDA and CDR2 SQIVND (reference sequence). The J segment lost 4 bases and the V segment lost 5 bases, leaving 2 bases of the junction unmatched. CDR3 length equals 13 residues. CDR3 sequence: CASSDRANQPQHF. The CDR3 DNA reads TGTGCCAGTAGTGACAGGGCTAATCAGCCCCAGCATTTT.

The genes are TRBV5-4 and TRBJ2-1, with TRBD2 matching over 8 bases. This CDR3 is 13 amino acids long. Germline assignment: CDR1 SGHNT and CDR2 YYREEE (reference sequence). Trimming removed 4 bases from V and 4 bases from J; junction bases left unmatched: 1. The CDR3 DNA reads TGTGCCAGCAGCCGGGAGGGATACAATGAGCAGTTCTTC. It encodes CASSREGYNEQFF.

This clone was recorded a few times. The rearrangement links TRBV7-8 to TRBJ2-3, with 8 bases fitting TRBD1. J lost 4 bases, V lost 8 bases, and 8 bases had no gene match. Germline V CDR1 and CDR2: SGHVS, FQNEAQ. The CDR3 length is 14 residues. CDR3 loop: CASYRTGMADTQYF. CDR3 bases: TGTGCCAGCTACAGGACAGGGATGGCAGATACGCAGTATTTT.

The rearrangement uses TRBV4-1 and TRBJ1-1; D not resolved. Germline loops: CDR1 MGHRA, CDR2 YSYEKL. Trimming took off 0 bases at V and 2 bases at J, with 13 bases between the two ends. The CDR3 totals 16 residues. The CDR3 sequence: CASSQEVGPLNTEAFF. CDR3 in DNA: TGCGCCAGCAGCCAAGAAGTAGGCCCACTAAACACTGAAGCTTTCTTT.

The chain employs TRBV10-3 and TRBJ2-6, with 10 bases identical to TRBD1. The CDR3 spans 16 residues. J lost 0 bases, V lost 7 bases, and 3 bases had no gene match. Germline V gives CDR1 ENHRY, CDR2 SYGVKD. CDR3 in amino acids: CAITDRGNSGANVLTF. The CDR3, as DNA: TGTGCCATCACGGACAGGGGGAACTCTGGGGCCAACGTCCTGACTTTC.

The V and J genes are TRBV29-1 and TRBJ2-2; 8 nucleotides align to TRBD1. V lost 7 bases, J lost 4 bases, and 8 bases stayed unmatched. CDR1 and CDR2 from the germline V gene are SQVTM and ANQGSEA. CDR3 length: 14 residues. CDR3 sequence: CSAVGDRGTGELFF. CDR3 nucleotide sequence: TGCAGCGCAGTTGGAGACAGGGGCACCGGGGAGCTGTTTTTT.

V and J are TRBV28 and TRBJ2-3; TRBD2 matches at 13 bases. The germline CDR1 and CDR2 sequences are MDHEN and SYDVKM. Germline trimming cut 2 bases from V and 4 bases from J; bases unmatched to any gene: 6. CDR3 length: 17 amino acids. The CDR3 sequence is CASSLGTSGVIADTQYF. For the CDR3, the DNA is TGTGCCAGCAGTTTAGGGACTAGCGGGGTAATAGCAGATACGCAGTATTTT. The variable domain in full, completed from reference TRBV28 and TRBJ2-3, reads DVKVTQSSRYLVKRTGEKVFLECVQDMDHENMFWYRQDPGLGLRLIYFSYDVKMKEKGDIPEGYSVSREKKERFSLILESASTNQTSMYLCASSLGTSGVIADTQYFGPGTRLTVL.

The V gene is TRBV10-3, the J gene TRBJ2-1; TRBD2 agrees at 7 bases. The CDR3 length is 14 residues. V gave up 0 bases and J gave up 6 bases; unmatched junction bases: 2. In germline, CDR1 is ENHRY, CDR2 SYGVKD. The CDR3 here is CAISESRGINEQFF. The DNA of the CDR3 is TGTGCCATCAGTGAGTCGCGGGGGATCAATGAGCAGTTCTTC.